The sequence of this TCR beta chain was determined in a study of blood T cell repertoires in COVID-19. At the level of the study: Both acute and convalescent COVID-19 samples were obtained from the United States, Italy and Spain.

Participants, roughly 18 to 90 years old, spanned about two dozen US areas. With 3 bases clipped from V and 3 bases from J, the junction kept 4 bases outside the gene matches. This CDR3 is 14 amino acids long. The germline V gene has CDR1 SGHTA and CDR2 FQGNSA. Repertoires were generated with immunoSEQ multiplex PCR, while TCRdb's copy carries only in-frame clones and drops some. The sample yields roughly 250,000 clones, 70% to 90% seen once. What was sequenced was PBMCs or T cells enriched from blood (not recorded which). J is TRBJ2-7 and V is TRBV7-2, with TRBD2 matching over 8 bases. The clonotype originates from a woman aged 45-65 years who had recovered from COVID-19. CDR3 in amino acids: CASSFTSGYYEQYF. The CDR3 bases are TGTGCCAGCAGCTTTACTAGCGGTTACTACGAGCAGTACTTC.